This TCR beta chain is from a study of T-cell reconstitution after alpha-beta-depleted transplantation in children. Study outcomes and limitations: Several hundred graft clones that had expanded were reportedly the source of alpha-beta T cells about two months after transplant. The high TCRbeta diversity at day 60 in some patients came from surviving recipient T cells and thymic progenitors. T-cell numbers and diversity, one year after transplant, stemmed largely from T cells that were newly produced.

In regard to this clonotype: The antigen is not known.

Looked up from germline, CDR1 is SGHTA and CDR2 is FQGNSA. V lost 0 bases and J 5 bases, leaving 13 bases between the germline ends. The CDR3 covers 15 residues. The TCRbeta library was prepared with unique molecular identifiers. In TCRdb, the PCR reads were re-called with MiXCR into one record per CDR3 protein. This table holds some 600,000 distinct CDR3 sequences, around 13% found once. The starting material was PBMCs, mostly from graft donor cells, obtained 360 days after TCRalphabeta/CD19-depleted stem cell transplant. V is TRBV7-2 and J is TRBJ2-5; D possibly matches TRBD1 or TRBD2 (6 bases each). The TCR was taken from a male patient aged 5 to 17 who had a stem cell transplant for acute myeloid leukemia, so the T cells may come from the graft donor. The CDR3 DNA reads as TGTGCCAGCAGCTTAGCGATACTAGGGGGGGAGACCCAGTACTTC. This sequence encodes CASSLAILGGETQYF.